Listed here are 21 T cell receptor beta chains from one sample, sequenced in a study of shared clonotypes between healthy human individuals. Naive CD8 populations comprised CD45RO-negative cells positively selected for CCR7, excluding terminally differentiated effector memory CD45RA+ cells. The assay was immunoSEQ multiplex PCR, and TCRdb's table has in-frame clones only and misses some. The sample lists about 580,000 clones, roughly 98% occurring once. Source material: naive CD8+ T cells sorted from blood. The source is a man between 25 and 39 years old in good health.

V is TRBV10-3 and J is TRBJ2-1, with 8 bases identical to TRBD2. The CDR3 has 13 residues. V was clipped by 5 bases and J by 8 bases; unmatched bases: 5. The germline V gene has CDR1 ENHRY and CDR2 SYGVKD. CDR3 amino acids: CAISPGRADEQFF. CDR3 in DNA: TGTGCCATCAGTCCCGGGAGGGCCGATGAGCAGTTCTTC.

V gene TRBV11-2 combines with J gene TRBJ2-7; D not certain. CDR3 length: 13 residues. The germline V gene encodes CDR1 SGHAT and CDR2 FQNNGV. V shed 2 bases and J shed 2 bases, with 7 bases lying between them. CDR3 DNA sequence: TGTGCCAGCAGCTTAAGATCCCCCTACGAGCAGTACTTC. Translated: CASSLRSPYEQYF.

V gene TRBV9 combines with J gene TRBJ2-3, with 10 bases matching TRBD2. The CDR3 is 16 residues long. From germline, CDR1 is SGDLS and CDR2 YYNGEE. Trimming at V came to 2 bases and at J to 1 base, leaving 4 bases not matched to a gene. In DNA form, the CDR3 reads TGTGCCAGCAGCGTCGAGGGGACTAGCGGCACAGATACGCAGTATTTT. Its translation is CASSVEGTSGTDTQYF.

This clone was recorded once. The chain recombines TRBV7-2 with TRBJ2-1; D unresolved. Germline V CDR1 and CDR2: SGHTA, FQGNSA. This CDR3 is built from 14 residues. The V gene lost 5 bases and the J gene lost 7 bases, with 15 bases spanning the gap. The DNA of the CDR3 is TGTGCCAGCAGCCCCGCCAGTTGGGAAAATGAGCAGTTCTTC. It translates to CASSPASWENEQFF.

The chain links TRBV11-2 to TRBJ1-3; D gene uncertain. The V and J ends lost 5 bases and 8 bases respectively, with 10 bases between them. Per the germline V gene, CDR1 is SGHAT and CDR2 is FQNNGV. The CDR3 spans 12 residues. The CDR3 DNA reads TGTGCCAGCAGCCTAATGGAGGACACCATATATTTT. It translates to CASSLMEDTIYF.

The chain recombines TRBV19 with TRBJ2-3; 9 nucleotides line up with TRBD1. Germline V gene data show CDR1 as LNHDA and CDR2 as SQIVND (reference sequence). The length of the CDR3 is 17 residues. The junction had 10 bases not matched to a gene; V was cut back by 5 bases and J by 1 base. This CDR3 is CASSGGVQGAGTDTQYF. The CDR3 DNA follows: TGTGCCAGTAGTGGTGGGGTACAGGGGGCAGGCACAGATACGCAGTATTTT.

The genes are TRBV28 and TRBJ2-7; D is unclear. V shed 5 bases and J shed 0 bases, with 11 bases lying between them. The CDR3 consists of 14 residues. Germline values: CDR1 MDHEN, CDR2 SYDVKM. The CDR3 loop reads CASSTLSLSYEQYF. The CDR3 DNA reads TGTGCCAGCAGTACCCTGTCCCTCTCCTACGAGCAGTACTTC.

The chain uses TRBV6-5 and TRBJ2-7; D call uncertain. Germline CDR1 MNHEY, CDR2 SVGAGI. V was trimmed by 0 bases and J by 6 bases, leaving 12 bases between them. The CDR3 contains 14 residues. CDR3 protein: CASSYSAPGLEQYF. In DNA form, the CDR3 reads TGTGCCAGCAGTTACTCGGCCCCGGGCCTCGAGCAGTACTTC.

This clone was seen only once. The V gene is TRBV5-6, the J gene TRBJ2-1; D possibly corresponds to TRBD1 (7 bases). The V and J ends lost 4 bases and 7 bases respectively, with 9 bases between them. The germline gives CDR1 SGHDT, CDR2 YYEEEE. The CDR3 runs to 12 residues. The CDR3 region is CASSQGGNEQFF. In DNA form, the CDR3 reads TGTGCCAGCAGCCAGGGGGGAAATGAGCAGTTCTTC.

The rearrangement joins TRBV4-1 to TRBJ2-7; 7 positions agree with TRBD1. This CDR3 is 14 amino acids long. Germline values: CDR1 MGHRA, CDR2 YSYEKL. After removal of 3 bases from V and 2 bases from J, the junction contained 4 bases not matched to a gene. The CDR3 is CASSQPGQTYEQYF. The DNA for the CDR3 is TGCGCCAGCAGCCAGCCGGGACAGACCTACGAGCAGTACTTC.

The CDR3 DNA is TGTGCCAGCAGCGTAGTCGCGGGCGGCTACACCTTC. Protein product: CASSVVAGGYTF. This sequence joins TRBV9 and TRBJ1-2; D gene ambiguous. CDR3 length: 12 residues. CDR1 and CDR2 (germline): SGDLS, YYNGEE. The V and J ends lost 0 bases and 8 bases respectively, with 8 bases between them.

The chain recombines TRBV5-1 with TRBJ2-7, with TRBD1 as a possible D gene (6 bases). V lost 5 bases and J lost 0, with 18 bases in between. The CDR3 sequence is 16 residues long. Per the germline V gene, CDR1 is SGHRS and CDR2 is YFSETQ. CDR3 in amino acids: CASSQPGHSSSYEQYF. The CDR3 region has the DNA TGCGCCAGCAGTCAACCGGGACATTCGAGCTCCTACGAGCAGTACTTC.

The CDR3 sequence is CASSLSPGTASYNEQFF. CDR3 sequence (DNA): TGTGCCAGCAGCTTATCACCCGGGACAGCCTCCTACAATGAGCAGTTCTTC. The V and J genes are TRBV7-9 and TRBJ2-1, with TRBD1 matching 7 bases. V shed 2 bases and J 0 bases; nucleotides not matched to a gene: 7. This CDR3 has 17 amino acids. Germline V gene data show CDR1 as SEHNR and CDR2 as FQNEAQ (reference sequence).

Note on this clone: Relative to the germline gene, one junction end is altered; a read error may explain this. The chain uses TRBV11-2 and TRBJ2-5, with TRBD2 identical over 7 bases. Germline V gives CDR1 SGHAT, CDR2 FQNNGV. The CDR3 totals 14 residues. The CDR3 region has the DNA TGTGCCAACAGCTTAGCGGGCAGCCAAGAGACCCAGTACTTC. Its translation: CANSLAGSQETQYF.

This chain links TRBV27 with TRBJ1-1; no reliable D call. The germline gives CDR1 MNHEY, CDR2 SMNVEV (reference sequence). The CDR3 contains 14 residues. Trimming removed 3 bases from V and 3 bases from J, with 11 bases in between. The CDR3 DNA follows: TGTGCCAGCAGTTTTCGGGGAGTCCACACTGAAGCTTTCTTT. Amino acid sequence: CASSFRGVHTEAFF.

The genes are TRBV29-1 and TRBJ2-7; D might be TRBD1 (5 bases). Germline loops: CDR1 SQVTM, CDR2 ANQGSEA. The CDR3 extends over 14 amino acids. Trimming left V 0 bases short and J 1 base short, with 10 bases between. The CDR3 sequence is CSVEDFRDSYEQYF. CDR3 bases: TGCAGCGTTGAAGACTTCAGGGATTCCTACGAGCAGTACTTC.

The count of this clone is one. The chain joins TRBV5-6 to TRBJ2-5; TRBD1 matches at 7 bases. The CDR3 runs to 16 residues. The V segment lost 3 bases and the J segment 2 bases; nucleotides outside the gene matches: 10. CDR1 SGHDT and CDR2 YYEEEE come from the germline V gene. The CDR3 reads CASSSLRDSRQETQYF. In DNA, the CDR3 is TGTGCCAGCAGCTCTCTCCGGGACAGCCGACAAGAGACCCAGTACTTC.

The V and J genes are TRBV29-1 and TRBJ1-1; weak D call: TRBD1 (6 bases). This CDR3 has 16 amino acids. Germline values: CDR1 SQVTM, CDR2 ANQGSEA. The V and J ends lost 4 bases and 0 bases respectively, with 18 bases between them. CDR3 coding DNA: TGCAGCGTTGTGGGCAGGGGTGGGTGGGTGAACACTGAAGCTTTCTTT. Translation gives CSVVGRGGWVNTEAFF.

V gene TRBV27 combines with J gene TRBJ1-5, with D possibly matching TRBD1 (5 bases). The CDR3 has 14 residues. Germline assignment: CDR1 MNHEY and CDR2 SMNVEV (reference sequence). Trimming took off 5 bases at V and 1 base at J, with 9 bases between the two ends. The CDR3 DNA follows: TGTGCCAGCAGTAGGACATTGAGCAATCAGCCCCAGCATTTT. This sequence encodes CASSRTLSNQPQHF.

In its sample, this clone was seen a few times. V gene TRBV6-5 combines with J gene TRBJ2-7; weak D call: TRBD1 (6 bases). This CDR3 comprises 12 residues. Trimming left V 10 bases short and J 2 bases short, with 12 bases between. Germline-derived CDR1 and CDR2 are MNHEY and SVGAGI. The CDR3 sequence is CATQGKPYEQYF. In DNA form, the CDR3 reads TGTGCCACTCAGGGGAAACCCTACGAGCAGTACTTC.

The chain combines TRBV28 with TRBJ1-2; D is possibly TRBD1 (5 bases). Trimming removed 3 bases at V and 4 bases at J, with 9 bases between. Germline CDR1 is MDHEN and CDR2 is SYDVKM. This CDR3 spans 13 amino acids. The CDR3: CASSLDGGYGYTF. The CDR3 region has the DNA TGTGCCAGCAGTTTGGACGGGGGCTATGGCTACACCTTC.